Listed here are 27 T cell receptor beta chains from one sample, sequenced in a study of identical twins. TCRdb independently ran MiXCR on the 5' RACE reads; one entry per CDR3 protein. The repertoire consists of roughly 290,000 distinct CDR3 sequences, with 8% to 9.5% occurring once and the leading ten covering approximately 6.6%. These data were also reused for a study on yellow fever vaccine responses in identical twins.

Sequences were obtained from CD8+ T cells sorted from blood. The receptor set was obtained from a woman under 30 in good health.

The table lists this clonotype with a few counts. V gene TRBV24-1 combines with J gene TRBJ2-1; D might be TRBD2 (6 bases). With 5 bases removed from V and 9 bases from J, the gap between germline ends came to 19 bases. The CDR3 covers 15 residues. Germline CDR1 is KGHDR and CDR2 is SFDVKD. CDR3 sequence reads: CATSALPGGAPEQFF. In DNA, the CDR3 is TGTGCCACCAGTGCCCTCCCCGGAGGGGCCCCTGAGCAGTTCTTC.

This clonotype was found a few times. This sequence joins TRBV27 and TRBJ2-7, with TRBD1 matching over 8 bases. The J segment lost 3 bases and the V segment lost 5 bases, leaving 6 bases of the junction unmatched. Germline CDR1 is MNHEY and CDR2 is SMNVEV (reference sequence). This CDR3 contains 14 residues. CDR3 residues: CASSAEDRVYEQYF. For the CDR3, the DNA is TGTGCCAGCAGTGCCGAGGACAGGGTCTACGAGCAGTACTTC.

In its sample, this clonotype was seen many times. This chain links TRBV3-1 with TRBJ2-7; D may be TRBD1 (6 bases). The CDR3 consists of 14 residues. The germline gives CDR1 LGHDT, CDR2 YNNKEL (reference sequence). The germline V and J ends were trimmed by 1 base and 1 base, with 8 bases remaining between them. CDR3 region: CASSQVGASYEQYF. The CDR3 DNA follows: TGTGCCAGCAGCCAAGTGGGGGCATCCTACGAGCAGTACTTC.

J is TRBJ2-1 and V is TRBV7-2; the match to TRBD2 covers 8 bases. Germline CDR1 and CDR2: SGHTA and FQGNSA. The CDR3 totals 15 residues. Trimming cost V 1 base and J 5 bases; bases outside gene matches: 4. CDR3 in DNA: TGTGCCAGCAGCTTAGGTAGGACTAGCAACAATGAGCAGTTCTTC. Translation gives CASSLGRTSNNEQFF.

The chain couples TRBV28 to TRBJ1-2; 7 bases agree with TRBD1. The CDR3 loop spans 13 amino acids. Germline loops: CDR1 MDHEN, CDR2 SYDVKM. Trimming at V came to 5 bases and at J to 5 bases, leaving 5 bases not matched to a gene. CDR3 bases: TGTGCCAGCAGTCTTCCGGGACAGTATGGCTACACCTTC. It codes for CASSLPGQYGYTF.

There are a few counts of this clonotype. V and J are TRBV4-2 and TRBJ2-2, with D unresolved. The germline CDR1 and CDR2 sequences are LGHNA and YNFKEQ. The CDR3 extends over 13 amino acids. V lost 8 bases and J lost 7, with 14 bases in between. In DNA form, the CDR3 reads TGTGCCAGCGGTTTTGGCTCTGTCGGGGAGCTGTTTTTT. Translated: CASGFGSVGELFF.

This clonotype showed up just a few times. V and J are TRBV20-1 and TRBJ1-2; 9 bases map to TRBD1. V lost 3 bases and J lost 4; bases outside the gene matches: 6. The germline gives CDR1 DFQATT, CDR2 SNEGSKA (reference sequence). This CDR3 spans 14 amino acids. CDR3 region: CSASRDRDSYGYTF. CDR3 nucleotide sequence: TGCAGTGCTAGCCGGGACAGGGATAGCTATGGCTACACCTTC.

This clonotype was observed a few times. The V and J genes are TRBV5-5 and TRBJ2-5, with D possibly matching TRBD2 (6 bases). The CDR3 covers 15 residues. Germline CDR1 reads SGHKS; CDR2 reads YYEKEE (reference sequence). Trimming removed 3 bases at V and 2 bases at J, with 14 bases between. The DNA of the CDR3 is TGTGCCAGCAGCTGGGGCGGAGGGGAACAAGAGACCCAGTACTTC. This codes for CASSWGGGEQETQYF. The full variable domain, its missing parts supplied by reference TRBV5-5 and TRBJ2-5, is DAGVTQSPTHLIKTRGQQVTLRCSPISGHKSVSWYQQVLGQGPQFIFQYYEKEERGRGNFPDRFSARQFPNYSSELNVNALLLGDSALYLCASSWGGGEQETQYFGPGTRLLVL.

The V gene is TRBV7-2, the J gene TRBJ2-7, with TRBD2 matching over 10 bases. The V gene end was trimmed by 5 bases and the J gene end by 2 bases; junction bases not matched to a gene: 6. The length of the CDR3 is 15 residues. Per the germline V gene, CDR1 is SGHTA and CDR2 is FQGNSA. The CDR3 is CASSEGLATTYEQYF. CDR3 nucleotides: TGTGCCAGCAGCGAGGGACTAGCGACTACCTACGAGCAGTACTTC.

This clonotype was observed many times. The chain joins TRBV12-3 or TRBV12-4 to TRBJ2-1; no firm D call. The CDR3 is 10 residues long. Trimming took off 8 bases at V and 8 bases at J, with 7 bases between the two ends. The CDR3 protein is CASGADEQFF. The CDR3 DNA sequence: TGTGCCAGCGGAGCCGATGAGCAGTTCTTC.

The chain combines TRBV3-1 with TRBJ2-1, with 9 positions matching TRBD2. The CDR3 runs 18 residues. Germline V lookup: CDR1 LGHDT, CDR2 YNNKEL (reference sequence). Unmatched junction bases numbered 6, after V lost 0 bases and J lost 0 bases. The CDR3 DNA reads as TGTGCCAGCAGCCAAGATCTTGCGGGGGGGAGCTCCTACAATGAGCAGTTCTTC. Amino acids: CASSQDLAGGSSYNEQFF.

V is TRBV5-1 and J is TRBJ2-7; perhaps TRBD2 as D (6 bases). Germline lookup yields CDR1 SGHRS and CDR2 YFSETQ. This CDR3 has 14 amino acids. Trimming removed 4 bases from V and 1 base from J, with 12 bases in between. CDR3 sequence (DNA): TGCGCCAGCAGCCCGGGACTGCTATCCTACGAGCAGTACTTC. Translating gives CASSPGLLSYEQYF.

This clonotype was recorded many times. The chain has TRBV7-9 and TRBJ2-7; 12 nucleotides line up with TRBD2. The junction had 8 bases not matched to a gene; V was cut back by 4 bases and J by 7 bases. There are 15 residues in the CDR3. Germline V gene data show CDR1 as SEHNR and CDR2 as FQNEAQ (reference sequence). In DNA, the CDR3 is TGTGCCAGCAGCTCACCTAGCGGGAGGGCCGGGGAGCAGTACTTC. As protein: CASSSPSGRAGEQYF. The full variable domain, with the rest looked up from reference TRBV7-9 and TRBJ2-7, is DTGVSQNPRHKITKRGQNVTFRCDPISEHNRLYWYRQTLGQGPEFLTYFQNEAQLEKSRLLSDRFSAERPKGSFSTLEIQRTEQGDSAMYLCASSSPSGRAGEQYFGPGTRLTVT.

This clonotype has a count of ten or more. The V call is TRBV5-6, the J call TRBJ2-1, with D hard to call. Germline V gives CDR1 SGHDT, CDR2 YYEEEE. This CDR3 is built from 11 residues. The V end lost 0 bases, the J end lost 9 bases, and 4 bases lay between the germline ends. CDR3 sequence reads: CASSLVSEQFF. The CDR3 nucleotides read TGTGCCAGCAGCTTGGTTAGTGAGCAGTTCTTC. The full variable domain, its missing parts supplied by reference TRBV5-6 and TRBJ2-1, is DAGVTQSPTHLIKTRGQQVTLRCSPKSGHDTVSWYQQALGQGPQFIFQYYEEEERQRGNFPDRFSGHQFPNYSSELNVNALLLGDSALYLCASSLVSEQFFGPGTRLTVL.

The sample holds a few counts of this clonotype. CDR3 residues: CASAEGLWSEQYF. The CDR3, as DNA: TGTGCCAGCGCAGAAGGGTTATGGAGCGAGCAGTACTTC. The genes are TRBV2 and TRBJ2-7; D call uncertain. The CDR3 is 13 residues long. V was clipped by 8 bases and J by 6 bases, with 17 bases between them. The V gene's germline CDR1 is SNHLY and CDR2 FYNNEI.

This clonotype was picked up a small number of times. The genes are TRBV7-9 and TRBJ2-1; 8 bases align to TRBD1. CDR3 length: 17 residues. The junction had 20 bases not matched to a gene; V was cut back by 7 bases and J by 9 bases. The V gene's germline CDR1 is SEHNR and CDR2 FQNEAQ (reference sequence). Here the CDR3 DNA reads TGTGCCAGCACCTCATTGGGGAGTGGGACAGGTTCTCTTGAGCAGTTCTTC. Its protein is CASTSLGSGTGSLEQFF.

This clonotype has a handful of counts. This chain uses TRBV6-2 or TRBV6-3 with TRBJ2-3, with TRBD2 matching over 11 bases. This CDR3 is 17 amino acids long. V shed 2 bases and J 5 bases; nucleotides not matched to a gene: 9. Germline assignment: CDR1 MNHEY and CDR2 SVGEGT. CDR3 in amino acids: CASSYTALAGAVDTQYF. DNA of the CDR3: TGTGCCAGCAGTTACACCGCACTAGCGGGAGCGGTAGATACGCAGTATTTT.

Ten or more counts support this clonotype. This chain connects TRBV6-5 to TRBJ1-3, with D hard to call. The CDR3 totals 13 residues. Germline V gene sequence: CDR1 MNHEY, CDR2 SVGAGI. Trimming stripped 0 bases from V and 0 bases from J, with 0 bases between. CDR3 in DNA: TGTGCCAGCAGTTACTCCTCTGGAAACACCATATATTTT. Translation gives CASSYSSGNTIYF.

This clonotype was seen more than once but under ten times. The chain employs TRBV19 and TRBJ2-3; 7 nucleotides line up with TRBD1. CDR1 LNHDA and CDR2 SQIVND come from the germline V gene (reference sequence). The V gene end was trimmed by 8 bases and the J gene end by 4 bases; junction bases not matched to a gene: 3. This CDR3 is built from 12 residues. The CDR3: CASRTGADTQYF. The DNA of the CDR3 is TGTGCCAGTCGGACAGGAGCAGATACGCAGTATTTT.

With respect to this clonotype: A much larger clone is a single base away; this may be a read error. The V and J genes are TRBV29-1 and TRBJ2-5; D is ambiguous. The germline CDR1 and CDR2 sequences are SQVTM and ANQGSEA. The V gene lost 0 bases and the J gene lost 4 bases, with 15 bases spanning the gap. CDR3 length: 15 amino acids. The CDR3 DNA sequence: TGCAGCGTTGAAGATCCTATAGGGTACCTAGAGACCCAGTACTTC. As protein: CSVEDPIGYLETQYF.

Ten or more counts support this clonotype. This chain joins TRBV29-1 and TRBJ2-1; D not resolved. CDR1 and CDR2 (germline): SQVTM, ANQGSEA. Trimming cost V 4 bases and J 8 bases, with 18 bases left between them. There are 14 residues in the CDR3. Here the CDR3 DNA reads TGCAGCGTTGTTAGGGTAGTCACTATCGATGAGCAGTTCTTC. This sequence encodes CSVVRVVTIDEQFF.

In its sample, this clonotype was seen a few times. V and J are TRBV11-2 and TRBJ2-2; D not certain. Between the trimmed V and J ends, which lost 3 bases and 0 bases, there was a span of 8 bases. CDR1 and CDR2 (germline): SGHAT, FQNNGV. This CDR3 is built from 15 residues. CDR3 protein: CASSLISANTGELFF. The CDR3, as DNA: TGTGCCAGCAGCTTGATAAGCGCGAACACCGGGGAGCTGTTTTTT.

Turning to this clonotype: The CDR3 end shows no conserved phenylalanine or tryptophan, and so a read error is likely. The chain couples TRBV28 to TRBJ2-1, with 9 nucleotides matching TRBD1. Germline V gives CDR1 MDHEN, CDR2 SYDVKM. There are 15 residues in the CDR3. V shed 7 bases and J 5 bases; nucleotides not matched to a gene: 9. CDR3: CASTLGQGLNNEQFL. CDR3 DNA: TGTGCCAGCACCTTGGGACAGGGTTTGAACAATGAGCAGTTCTTA.

This clonotype was detected ten times or more. The chain recombines TRBV6-5 with TRBJ2-3; the D is unclear. Trimming cost V 4 bases and J 5 bases, with 13 bases left between them. Germline assignment: CDR1 MNHEY and CDR2 SVGAGI. The CDR3 is 14 residues long. CDR3: CASSLSGLKDTQYF. For the CDR3, the DNA is TGTGCCAGCAGTTTGTCAGGCCTCAAAGATACGCAGTATTTT.

This clonotype occurred a few times. The rearrangement uses TRBV27 and TRBJ1-1; no clear D. CDR1 and CDR2 from the germline V gene are MNHEY and SMNVEV (reference sequence). The CDR3 is 13 amino acids. V lost 6 bases and J lost 7, with 15 bases in between. The CDR3 bases are TGTGCCAGCAGCTTCACGGGGTGGCATGAAGCTTTCTTT. Its protein is CASSFTGWHEAFF.

V gene TRBV7-2 combines with J gene TRBJ1-1, with 8 bases aligning to TRBD1. The CDR3 consists of 15 residues. With 5 bases clipped from V and 2 bases from J, the junction kept 7 bases outside the gene matches. The germline gives CDR1 SGHTA, CDR2 FQGNSA. As DNA, the CDR3 is TGTGCCAGCAGCCAGAGGACAGGGCCCAACACTGAAGCTTTCTTT. As protein: CASSQRTGPNTEAFF.

Many counts were recorded for this clonotype. The rearrangement joins TRBV2 to TRBJ1-4, with 7 bases matching TRBD1. Per the germline V gene, CDR1 is SNHLY and CDR2 is FYNNEI. The CDR3 spans 13 residues. With V trimmed by 8 bases and J by 5 bases, 5 bases remained unmatched. CDR3 in amino acids: CASYRGANEKLFF. The CDR3 bases are TGTGCCAGCTACAGGGGCGCGAATGAAAAACTGTTTTTT.